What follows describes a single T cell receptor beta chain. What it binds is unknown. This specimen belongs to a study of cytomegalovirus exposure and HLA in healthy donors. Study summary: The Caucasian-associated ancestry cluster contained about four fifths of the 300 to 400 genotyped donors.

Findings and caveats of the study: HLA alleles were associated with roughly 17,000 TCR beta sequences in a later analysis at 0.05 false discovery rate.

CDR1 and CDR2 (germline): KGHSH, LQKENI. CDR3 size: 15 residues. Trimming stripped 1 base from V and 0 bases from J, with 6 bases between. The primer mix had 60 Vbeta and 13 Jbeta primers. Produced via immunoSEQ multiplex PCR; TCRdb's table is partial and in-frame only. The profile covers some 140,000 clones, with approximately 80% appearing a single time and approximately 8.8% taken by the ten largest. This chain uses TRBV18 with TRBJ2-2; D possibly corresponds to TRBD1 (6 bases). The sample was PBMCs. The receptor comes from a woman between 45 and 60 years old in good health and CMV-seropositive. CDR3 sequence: CASSPRQANTGELFF. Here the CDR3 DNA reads TGTGCCAGCTCACCACGACAGGCGAACACCGGGGAGCTGTTTTTT.